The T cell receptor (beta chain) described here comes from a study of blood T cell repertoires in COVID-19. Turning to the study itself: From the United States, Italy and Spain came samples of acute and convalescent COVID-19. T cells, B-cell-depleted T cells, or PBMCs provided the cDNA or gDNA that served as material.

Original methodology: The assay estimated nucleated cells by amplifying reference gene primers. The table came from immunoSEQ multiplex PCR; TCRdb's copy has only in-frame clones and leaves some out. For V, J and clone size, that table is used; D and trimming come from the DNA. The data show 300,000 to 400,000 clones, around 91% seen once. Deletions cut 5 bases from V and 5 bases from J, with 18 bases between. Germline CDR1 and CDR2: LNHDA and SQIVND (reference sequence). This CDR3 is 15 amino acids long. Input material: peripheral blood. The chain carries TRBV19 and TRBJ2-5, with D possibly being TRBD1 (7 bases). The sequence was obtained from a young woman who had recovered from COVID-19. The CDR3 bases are TGTGCCAGTAGTGCGCGAGGGGGCGCGGGGGAGACCCAGTACTTC. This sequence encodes CASSARGGAGETQYF.